Sequencing of this T cell receptor beta chain was carried out in a study of neurological immune-mediated disorders. This clonotype was picked up many times. This CDR3 comprises 17 residues. V shed 7 bases and J 1 base; nucleotides not matched to a gene: 8. Germline loops: CDR1 SEHNR, CDR2 FQNEAQ (reference sequence). Regarding time point: longitudinal time-point 3. TCRdb re-called the 5' RACE reads with MiXCR, one entry per CDR3 protein. Of approximately 80,000 distinct CDR3 sequences listed, 4.3% are singletons. This TCR derives from a woman in her sixties with multiple sclerosis. This chain links TRBV7-9 with TRBJ2-2; TRBD2 matches at 11 bases. The sequencing input was PBMCs. The CDR3 is CASTTTSGAMNTGELFF. The CDR3 DNA sequence: TGTGCCAGCACCACGACTAGCGGGGCGATGAACACCGGGGAGCTGTTTTTT.